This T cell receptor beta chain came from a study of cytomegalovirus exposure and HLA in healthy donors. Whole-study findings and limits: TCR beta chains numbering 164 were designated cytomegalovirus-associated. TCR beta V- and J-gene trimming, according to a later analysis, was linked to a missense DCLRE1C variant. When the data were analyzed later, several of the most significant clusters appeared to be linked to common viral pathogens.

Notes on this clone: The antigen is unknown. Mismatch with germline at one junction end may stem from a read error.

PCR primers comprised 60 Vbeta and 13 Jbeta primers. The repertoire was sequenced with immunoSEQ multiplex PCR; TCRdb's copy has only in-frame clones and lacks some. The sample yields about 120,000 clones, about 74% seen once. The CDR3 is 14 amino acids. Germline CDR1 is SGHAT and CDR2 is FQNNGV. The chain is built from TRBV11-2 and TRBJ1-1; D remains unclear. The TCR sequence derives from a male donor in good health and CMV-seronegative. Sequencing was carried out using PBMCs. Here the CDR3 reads CASSVERAWAEAFF. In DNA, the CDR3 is TGTGCCAGCAGCGTAGAGCGGGCGTGGGCTGAAGCTTTCTTT.